This TCR beta chain was sequenced for a study of cytomegalovirus exposure and HLA in healthy donors (dated by TCRdb to about 2017). About the investigation overall: According to an earlier analysis of 587 of the donors, about 180 million T cells yielded roughly 110 million unique TCR beta sequences and approximately 300 Gb of sequence data. In a later genetic analysis, genome-wide SNP genotypes for about three fifths of the roughly 670 donors were used, and that subset was treated as a discovery cohort. In addition to the first cohort of approximately 670 subjects, a separate validation cohort of under 150 different subjects was used. Because of strong linkage in the cohort, four or five DR-DQ haplotypes were treated as single units for association and clustering. Approximately 310 gigabases of sequencing data and some 85 million unique TCR sequences were included in an early release covering around 650 HLA-typed donors. Typing coverage varied by locus: about 620-640 donors for A, B, C, DRB1 and DQB1; about 520 for DQA1; around 610 for DPA1; approximately 490 for DPB1. An earlier analysis of nearly 600 of the donors applied high-throughput TCR beta sequencing to assess whether each TCR beta V gene segment acted as functional or pseudogenic. Both class I and class II loci were covered by HLA typing, at four-digit resolution. The later analysis used no new phenotypic data to find candidate immune exposures, relying instead on TCR beta sequences and their occurrence across donors. A later analysis re-analyzed previously published TCR beta repertoires from hundreds of donors and added high-resolution HLA genotyping to study TCR occurrence patterns. Every discovery cohort repertoire had been produced on one sequencing platform. Donor age, sex, ethnicity and CMV serostatus were compiled together with the repertoire data. The genetic ancestry cluster associated with self-reported Caucasian donors included around 76% of the 398 genotyped donors. The study aimed to test whether signatures of past pathogen exposure could be identified by cataloging public T cell receptors. Among about 410 genotyped donors of the cohort, an average of around 250,000 unique TCR beta nucleotide sequences was sequenced per donor, of which roughly 17% were non-productive. The study combined high-throughput TCR immunosequencing, statistical association of individual TCRs with disease status, and machine learning to predict cytomegalovirus infection status. The T cell repertoires of some 670 subjects were profiled by immunosequencing and related to cytomegalovirus serostatus.

Receptor libraries were prepared by the immunoSEQ multiplex PCR assay. For the multiplex PCR, a mixture combining 60 forward primers for TCR Vbeta segments and 13 reverse primers for TCR Jbeta segments was used. The CDR3 region of rearranged TCR beta genes was amplified from genomic DNA by a multiplex PCR assay. On the Illumina HiSeq System, the amplified TCR beta libraries were sequenced as 87-base-pair reads. Concerning the study's data processing: A later analysis tallied around 87 million unique TCR beta chains across the 666 repertoires, and around 12 million of those chains were shared by two or more donors. To remove PCR and sequencing errors, raw reads were error-corrected and collapsed into unique sequences using a nearest-neighbor algorithm that merged closely related sequences. To assign V, D and J gene segments, CDR3 sequences were aligned to IMGT reference sequences. For a sequence to be retained, a match of at least six nucleotides was required to both a V gene segment and a J gene segment. A rearrangement counted as productive if the CDR3 had no stop codons and remained in frame with V and J, and every other rearrangement counted as non-productive. Following IMGT convention, CDR3 was defined as the stretch from the second conserved V-encoded cysteine up to the conserved J-encoded phenylalanine. Sequences without an unambiguous match to a single V gene segment were excluded from the earlier analysis of about 600 of the donors. An earlier analysis of 587 of the donors called V segments functional above 56.7% productive rearrangements and segregating when the between-donor standard deviation exceeded 5%. A statistical classification framework was developed to diagnose cytomegalovirus status using the catalog of TCR beta chain sequences. V and J gene assignment, in a later analysis, came from comparing TCR nucleotide sequences with IMGT/GENE-DB human TR gene sequences. The TCRdist pipeline was used in a later analysis to assign CDR3 sequences and most-parsimonious VDJ recombination scenarios. A later analysis defined each TCR beta chain by its CDR3 amino acid sequence plus V-gene family, and excluded reads lacking a unique V-gene family. As a way to deal with suspected cross-contamination and a sequencing artifact, a later analysis dropped nearly 600 nucleotide sequences that were highly shared and had low generation probability. In a later analysis, a clonal expansion index for each public chain was calculated from normalized within-repertoire ranks of inferred template counts. Generation probabilities in a later analysis came from a VDJ recombination model fitted to out-of-frame rearrangements, and those results were checked against IGoR. In a later analysis, TCR-TCR, TCR-HLA and TCR-CMV co-occurrence was scored with hypergeometric tests, and a repertoire-size bias correction was applied to TCR pairs. To estimate false discovery rates, a later analysis permuted the HLA or CMV assignments 20 times. In a later analysis, co-occurring TCRs were grouped using DBSCAN, and TCRdist sequence similarity was added for clustering within HLA-allele-positive subsets. Repertoires with fewer than 30,000 or more than 120,000 public chains were left out of co-occurrence clustering, as were about 5 repertoires with anomalous nucleotide sharing. This immuneACCESS table, as held by TCRdb, lists in-frame sequences with V and J called but not all clones. Of the missing ones, under half trace to an unresolved V gene in checked studies; the others have no known cause. That table gives V, J and clone size, and the DNA gave D and trimming. The sample table holds under 200,000 clones, of which 68% were seen once. Jointly, the top ten make up around 2.8% of the sample.

What the study reported, not specific to this receptor: Roughly uniform sequencing depth across donors was assumed in presence/absence analyses, although this assumption may not hold. In a later analysis, most CMV-associated TCR beta chains were found to appear HLA-restricted, with HLA associations seemingly driven largely by CMV exposure. In a later analysis, HLA-associated TCR beta chains showed more clonal expansion and lower generation probabilities than non-associated chains that were equally common. In a later analysis, more than 15,000 TCR beta sequences were associated with specific HLA alleles at a false discovery rate of 0.05. A later genetic analysis reported fewer N-insertions in productive TCRs among donors in an Asian-associated ancestry cluster than the roughly 650-donor mean. Correlated functional status among segregating V segments might be attributable to linkage disequilibrium, but an unknown experimental factor could not be ruled out. HLA typing was unavailable for some donors at each locus, so association tests used only the typed subset. The authors suggested that the approach could potentially be generalized to other disease states and immunological phenotypes. Strong co-occurrence of HLA alleles, especially DR and DQ, made assigning TCR associations to individual alleles difficult. The classifier was reported to diagnose cytomegalovirus status with high specificity and sensitivity in both the original cohort and the validation cohort. A further reported finding was that TCR beta sequences accurately predicted the HLA-A and HLA-B alleles for most subjects in the first cohort. Across donors, most TCR sequences were observed very rarely, whereas some public TCRs were present in many individuals. A group of highly shared sequence variants was considered likely to be a technical artifact of the sequencing pipeline. Over 15 rarely observed V segments, including chromosome 9 orphons, were excluded from the earlier analysis of almost 600 of the donors because counts were too low. The study listed 164 TCR beta chains as associated with cytomegalovirus. In an earlier analysis of about 600 of the donors, most TCR beta V segments appeared in productive rearrangements about 90% or about 30% of the time, broadly matching IMGT annotations. In vitro tests confirmed that a few of the cytomegalovirus-associated TCR beta chains recognize cytomegalovirus antigens. Several of the top co-occurrence clusters appeared to be linked to parvovirus B19, influenza, CMV and Epstein-Barr virus, according to a later analysis. The only immune exposure information available for the cohort was CMV serostatus. In this cohort, only TCR beta chains were sequenced, and detectable features were limited by the absence of alpha or paired-chain data. A later analysis found that TCR association rates varied across HLA loci, with DRB1 alleles showing the most associated TCRs and HLA-C alleles the fewest. Because the 87-base-pair reads could not distinguish some IMGT-functional V segments, including TRBV6-2 and TRBV6-3, those segments were excluded. A later genetic analysis associated a missense DCLRE1C variant with V-gene and J-gene trimming of TCR beta chains, and an independent cohort replicated the association.

The cohort comprised several hundred healthy bone marrow donors. At the time of sampling, every cohort member was nominally healthy, though immune exposures that went unrecorded were likely present. The donor tested CMV seropositive, placing the donor among the 289 seropositive members of the cohort. Each donor provided a peripheral blood sample, and peripheral blood mononuclear cells were used for TCR beta sequencing. The Qiagen DNeasy Blood Extraction Kit was used to extract genomic DNA from the blood cell samples. As for this clone: Its antigen remains unidentified. Base qualities are not at hand, and no much larger clone is one base apart.

The germline V gene specifies SNHLY as CDR1 and FYNNEI as CDR2. From the cysteine through the phenylalanine, the CDR3 covers 17 amino acids. The only DNA kept is the CDR3, 51 bases in frame from the first base. The junction shows trimming of 4 bases on V and 1 base on J, plus 18 bases between the germline ends. The chain is encoded by TRBV2 joined to TRBJ2-3; too little of a D gene remains to name it. Sequenced input: PBMCs. This TCR was sampled from a woman in her forties in good health and CMV-seropositive. The CDR3 region has the sequence CASSAFLSTSGTDTQYF. The DNA sequence reads TGTGCCAGCAGTGCCTTCTTATCGACGAGCGGCACAGATACGCAGTATTTT.